A single sample is the source of the 27 T cell receptor beta chains below, sequenced in a study of identical twins. TCRdb analysed the 5' RACE reads with MiXCR anew, one entry per CDR3 protein. Here the sample spans under 250,000 distinct CDR3 sequences, under 10% being singletons. These data were likewise used in another study, on yellow fever vaccine responses in identical twins.

The sample consisted of memory (CD45RO+) T cells sorted from blood. These receptors were obtained from a woman under 30 in good health.

This clonotype was seen a handful of times. V is TRBV20-1 and J is TRBJ2-7; no reliable D call. Trimming cost V 6 bases and J 6 bases, with 18 bases left between them. The CDR3 consists of 13 residues. Germline assignment: CDR1 DFQATT and CDR2 SNEGSKA (reference sequence). CDR3 in DNA: TGCAGTGCAAGGCCCGTCCCCTTACTCGAGCAGTACTTC. It is translated as CSARPVPLLEQYF.

This clonotype has more than one count but fewer than ten. This chain links TRBV7-8 with TRBJ1-5; 8 nucleotides agree with TRBD1. This CDR3 has 15 amino acids. Germline V lookup: CDR1 SGHVS, CDR2 FQNEAQ. V lost 3 bases to trimming and J lost 7 bases; unmatched junction nucleotides: 8. The CDR3, as DNA: TGTGCCAGCAGCTTGGCGGCGACAGGGGAGCAGCCCCAGCATTTT. Its translation: CASSLAATGEQPQHF.

This clonotype was picked up many times. The genes are TRBV12-3 or TRBV12-4 and TRBJ2-3; TRBD1 is a possible D gene (5 bases). The V and J ends lost 3 bases and 4 bases respectively, with 11 bases between them. This CDR3 is built from 14 residues. The CDR3 sequence: CASSFVQGADTQYF. Written as DNA, the CDR3 is TGTGCCAGCAGTTTCGTCCAGGGTGCAGATACGCAGTATTTT.

The table lists this clonotype with a few counts. The V and J genes are TRBV4-3 and TRBJ2-3; 9 bases match TRBD2. The CDR3 has 17 amino acids. V trimming: 5 bases; J trimming: 3 bases; junction bases outside the gene matches: 12. Germline V lookup: CDR1 LGHNA, CDR2 YSLEER. Here the CDR3 DNA reads TGCGCCAGCAGCGCAATCTTCGCGGGAGGGCCTACAGATACGCAGTATTTT. Protein product: CASSAIFAGGPTDTQYF.

The sample holds a few counts of this clonotype. This chain links TRBV18 with TRBJ2-1, with TRBD1 identical over 7 bases. This CDR3 is built from 15 residues. J gave up 3 bases and V 4 bases, and 6 bases lay outside the gene matches. CDR1 is KGHSH and CDR2 is LQKENI in the germline V gene. The DNA for the CDR3 is TGTGCCAGCTCACACCGGGACAGTAGCTACAATGAGCAGTTCTTC. This gives the protein CASSHRDSSYNEQFF.

This chain uses TRBV11-2 with TRBJ2-3; 10 bases match TRBD2. CDR1 and CDR2 (germline): SGHAT, FQNNGV. The CDR3 length is 17 residues. With 4 bases clipped from V and 3 bases from J, the junction kept 10 bases outside the gene matches. For the CDR3, the DNA is TGTGCCAGCAGCTCCCGGAGCCTAGCGGGGGTGACAGATACGCAGTATTTT. Its translation: CASSSRSLAGVTDTQYF.

This clonotype was counted at least ten times. The chain is built from TRBV6-5 and TRBJ1-3, with D maybe TRBD1 (5 bases). Germline lookup yields CDR1 MNHEY and CDR2 SVGAGI. The CDR3 length is 16 residues. The ends were cut back, 0 bases at V and 6 bases at J, with 15 bases in the middle. The CDR3 spells CASSYSNAGTANTIYF. CDR3 sequence (DNA): TGTGCCAGCAGTTACTCGAATGCAGGGACTGCAAACACCATATATTTT.

This clonotype is labeled medium-sized. The chain uses TRBV7-2 and TRBJ2-3; 8 bases align to TRBD2. This CDR3 spans 14 amino acids. Germline V gene data show CDR1 as SGHTA and CDR2 as FQGNSA. The trim removed 4 bases at V and 0 bases at J, leaving 0 bases unmatched. CDR3 in amino acids: CASSSSGSTDTQYF. The CDR3 DNA is TGTGCCAGCAGCTCTAGCGGGAGCACAGATACGCAGTATTTT.

This clonotype has at least ten counts. CDR3 nucleotide sequence: TGCAGTGCTAGAGAACGTCCTACGGGAAGCTACACCTTC. Translation gives CSARERPTGSYTF. The chain recombines TRBV20-1 with TRBJ1-2; D is undetermined. V was pared by 0 bases and J by 9 bases, with 14 bases between. This CDR3 spans 13 amino acids. Germline values: CDR1 DFQATT, CDR2 SNEGSKA (reference sequence).

This rearrangement joins TRBV3-1 to TRBJ2-5; 7 bases are shared with TRBD2. Germline V gene lookup returns CDR1 LGHDT and CDR2 YNNKEL (reference sequence). J gave up 4 bases and V 5 bases, and 10 bases lay outside the gene matches. This CDR3 region has 15 residues. The DNA of the CDR3 is TGTGCCAGCAGCACCCGGGCGGGGGTCTCAGAGACCCAGTACTTC. As protein: CASSTRAGVSETQYF.

There are many counts of this clonotype. The chain is built from TRBV5-6 and TRBJ2-3, with D possibly matching TRBD2 (6 bases). The CDR3 runs to 16 residues. The V gene's germline CDR1 is SGHDT and CDR2 YYEEEE. Trimming cost V 10 bases and J 0 bases, with 21 bases left between them. The CDR3 DNA reads as TGTGCCCCGGGGAGGTTCGGAGACTCTAGCACAGATACGCAGTATTTT. It translates to CAPGRFGDSSTDTQYF.

This clonotype occurred many times. Relative to the germline gene, one junction end is altered; a read error may explain this. The chain uses TRBV12-3 or TRBV12-4 and TRBJ2-1, with D perhaps TRBD1 (7 bases). This CDR3 is built from 18 residues. The CDR3 here is CASSLGGRLEGSYNEQFF. The CDR3 nucleotides read TGTGCCAGTAGTTTAGGGGGCCGACTAGAGGGGTCCTACAATGAGCAGTTCTTC.

This chain uses TRBV6-1 with TRBJ1-6; D is unclear. This CDR3 region has 14 residues. The V gene's germline CDR1 is MNHNS and CDR2 SASEGT. The V gene lost 3 bases and the J gene lost 10 bases, with 13 bases spanning the gap. The CDR3 DNA follows: TGTGCCAGCAGTGACGGCACCGGTGGGTCACCCCTCCACTTT. It specifies CASSDGTGGSPLHF.

This clonotype has a handful of counts. The V call is TRBV20-1, the J call TRBJ2-2, with 9 bases lining up with TRBD1. Germline loops: CDR1 DFQATT, CDR2 SNEGSKA (reference sequence). The CDR3 loop spans 13 amino acids. V lost 6 bases to trimming and J lost 4 bases; unmatched junction nucleotides: 3. CDR3 amino acids: CSARTGVTGELFF. The CDR3, as DNA: TGCAGTGCCCGGACAGGGGTCACCGGGGAGCTGTTTTTT.

The chain combines TRBV30 with TRBJ2-1; a possible D gene is TRBD2 (6 bases). The CDR3 is 11 amino acids. From germline, CDR1 is GTSNPN and CDR2 SVGIG (reference sequence). V gave up 5 bases and J gave up 13 bases, with 15 bases separating them. CDR3: CAWVDRDLQFF. The CDR3 DNA sequence: TGTGCCTGGGTAGACCGGGACTTACAGTTCTTC.

The V call is TRBV10-3, the J call TRBJ2-3; the D gene is possibly TRBD1 (5 bases). Germline values: CDR1 ENHRY, CDR2 SYGVKD. The V end lost 3 bases, the J end lost 3 bases, and 10 bases lay between the germline ends. The CDR3 has 14 amino acids. The CDR3 DNA reads as TGTGCCATCAGTGACAGGGTGGAAACAGATACGCAGTATTTT. The encoded protein is CAISDRVETDTQYF.

This clonotype appeared a few times. The chain carries TRBV6-5 and TRBJ1-5; D possibly corresponds to TRBD1 (5 bases). The germline V gene encodes CDR1 MNHEY and CDR2 SVGAGI. The CDR3 has 16 residues. Trimming took 3 bases from V and 7 from J, leaving 19 bases between them. CDR3 protein: CASSYSQAGLGQPQHF. In nucleotides, the CDR3 is TGTGCCAGCAGTTATAGTCAGGCGGGACTTGGACAGCCCCAGCATTTT.

The table lists this clonotype with a few counts. The rearrangement joins TRBV12-3 or TRBV12-4 to TRBJ2-2; 8 nucleotides line up with TRBD1. The CDR3 covers 14 residues. V shed 6 bases, J shed 6 bases, and the junction held 6 bases outside the gene matches. The CDR3 sequence is CASSAWTGSGELFF. CDR3 DNA sequence: TGTGCCAGCAGCGCCTGGACAGGGTCCGGGGAGCTGTTTTTT.

Many counts were recorded for this clonotype. The chain has TRBV28 and TRBJ2-7; D call uncertain. There are 14 residues in the CDR3. Germline V lookup: CDR1 MDHEN, CDR2 SYDVKM. Between the trimmed V and J ends, which lost 1 base and 4 bases, there was a span of 11 bases. The CDR3 spells CASSLLGGAYEQYF. Written as DNA, the CDR3 is TGTGCCAGCAGTTTATTGGGTGGTGCGTACGAGCAGTACTTC.

This clonotype occurred a few times. The CDR3 region is CASIGAPSRAYEQYF. The DNA for the CDR3 is TGTGCCAGCATTGGTGCTCCCTCCCGGGCCTACGAGCAGTACTTC. This chain uses TRBV28 with TRBJ2-7; D gene uncertain. The CDR3 runs to 15 residues. CDR1 and CDR2 from the germline V gene are MDHEN and SYDVKM. Trimming cost V 7 bases and J 2 bases, with 18 bases left between them.

This clonotype was observed a handful of times. V is TRBV30 and J is TRBJ2-2; tentatively, D is TRBD2 (5 bases). Germline-derived CDR1 and CDR2 are GTSNPN and SVGIG (reference sequence). This CDR3 has 14 amino acids. The V end was cut by 3 bases, the J end by 3 bases, with 11 bases between. The CDR3 here is CAWSPGIDTGELFF. In DNA form, the CDR3 reads TGTGCCTGGAGCCCCGGGATTGACACCGGGGAGCTGTTTTTT.

This chain links TRBV12-3 or TRBV12-4 with TRBJ1-6; 7 positions agree with TRBD1. The CDR3 sequence is 16 residues long. After removal of 0 bases from V and 7 bases from J, the junction contained 6 bases not matched to a gene. Here the CDR3 DNA reads TGTGCCAGCAGTTTAGCGACGGGACAGAGAAATTCACCCCTCCACTTT. Residues: CASSLATGQRNSPLHF.

The table lists this clonotype with a few counts. The rearrangement links TRBV2 to TRBJ2-3; the D gene is possibly TRBD2 (6 bases). Germline CDR1 is SNHLY and CDR2 is FYNNEI. The CDR3 has 17 amino acids. Trimming took 0 bases from V and 0 from J, leaving 13 bases between them. CDR3 DNA: TGTGCCAGCAGTGAAGCGCTTGCGGGGCATAGCACAGATACGCAGTATTTT. Encoded protein: CASSEALAGHSTDTQYF.

At least ten counts were recorded for this clonotype. The rearrangement links TRBV15 to TRBJ1-4; D gene unclear. Germline loops: CDR1 LNHNV, CDR2 YYDKDF (reference sequence). The CDR3 extends over 15 amino acids. Trimming cost V 3 bases and J 0 bases, with 8 bases left between them. The CDR3 is CATSRKTTTNEKLFF. As DNA, the CDR3 is TGTGCCACCAGCAGGAAGACAACAACTAATGAAAAACTGTTTTTT.

This clonotype showed up just a few times. One junction end does not reproduce the germline sequence, and a read error may be involved. V usage is TRBV6-6 and J usage is TRBJ1-1; 7 nucleotides agree with TRBD1. CDR1 is MNHNY, CDR2 SVGAGI, per germline (reference sequence). CDR3 length equals 10 residues. The CDR3 region is CRGGGTEAFF. CDR3 sequence (DNA): TGCAGGGGGGGGGGCACTGAAGCTTTCTTT.

The table lists this clonotype with many counts. This chain uses TRBV5-1 with TRBJ2-1, with 14 bases fitting TRBD2. Germline assignment: CDR1 SGHRS and CDR2 YFSETQ. The junction had 4 bases not matched to a gene; V was cut back by 5 bases and J by 6 bases. This CDR3 has 15 amino acids. The CDR3 nucleotides read TGCGCCAGCAGTTCGGGACTAGCGGGGGCCAATGAGCAGTTCTTC. Residues: CASSSGLAGANEQFF.

There are a few counts of this clonotype. The V and J genes are TRBV5-1 and TRBJ2-3; 7 bases align to TRBD2. The CDR3 loop spans 17 amino acids. Germline values: CDR1 SGHRS, CDR2 YFSETQ. With V trimmed by 0 bases and J by 2 bases, 9 bases remained unmatched. In DNA, the CDR3 is TGCGCCAGCAGCTTGGCCAAGACGGGGGGATCCACAGATACGCAGTATTTT. Translated, it gives CASSLAKTGGSTDTQYF.